A single TCR beta chain is shown here with its context. Sequenced by immunoSEQ multiplex PCR; TCRdb stores in-frame clones only, minus some. In the table there are over 80,000 clones, approximately 80% of which are singletons. This sample is part of a study of control samples from healthy donors and cancer patients. This TCR was sampled from a man aged 30 to 39 in good health. Sequencing was carried out using blood.

DNA for the CDR3: TGTGCCTGGAGTGTATCGTCTCGTCCTAGCAATCAGCCCCAGCATTTT. Translation: CAWSVSSRPSNQPQHF. V gene TRBV30 combines with J gene TRBJ1-5; unclear D gene. The CDR3 consists of 16 residues. V was shortened by 0 bases and J by 0 bases, with 12 bases between the two germline ends. Germline V gene data show CDR1 as GTSNPN and CDR2 as SVGIG (reference sequence).